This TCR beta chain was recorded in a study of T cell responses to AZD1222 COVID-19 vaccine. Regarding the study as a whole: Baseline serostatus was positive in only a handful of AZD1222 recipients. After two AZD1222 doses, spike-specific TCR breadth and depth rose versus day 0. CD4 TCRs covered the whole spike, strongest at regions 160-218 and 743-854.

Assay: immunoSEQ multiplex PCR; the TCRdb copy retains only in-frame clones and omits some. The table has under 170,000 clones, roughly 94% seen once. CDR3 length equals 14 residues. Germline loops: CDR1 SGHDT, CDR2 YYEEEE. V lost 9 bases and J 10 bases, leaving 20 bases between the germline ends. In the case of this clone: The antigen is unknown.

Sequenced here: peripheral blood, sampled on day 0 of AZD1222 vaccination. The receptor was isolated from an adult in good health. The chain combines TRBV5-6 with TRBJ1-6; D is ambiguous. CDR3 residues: CATKNLGYGSPLHF. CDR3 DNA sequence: TGTGCCACGAAGAACTTGGGATACGGGTCACCCCTCCACTTT.